This paragraph reports one T cell receptor (beta chain). Its target is unknown. This sample was taken from a study of CD8 T cells in Susac syndrome. Whole-study findings and limits: An acknowledgment was made by the study that its TCR sequencing and HLA analysis involved relatively few individuals.

TEMRA cells were enriched by FACS, while CD8+ and CD4+ T cells were obtained through a negative isolation that was performed magnetically. Roughly 0.45 to 1 ug RNA was reverse transcribed with random hexamers. Amplification of the TCR beta CDR3 was carried out by immunoSEQ multiplex PCR, which spanned a total of 54 Vbeta and 13 Jbeta segments. TCRdb re-analysed the immunoSEQ multiplex PCR reads in MiXCR, keeping a single row per CDR3 protein. The table has around 200,000 distinct CDR3 sequences, around 95% seen once. The CDR3 covers 11 residues. V dropped 0 bases and J dropped 7 bases, with 3 bases sitting between them.

Material for sequencing was CD4+ T cells from PBMCs. The origin of this receptor is a human donor with multiple sclerosis. J is TRBJ1-1 and V is TRBV12-3 or TRBV12-4, with D hard to call. The CDR3 DNA reads as TGTGCCAGCAGTTTAGCCGGTGAAGCTTTCTTT. Protein: CASSLAGEAFF.